This T cell receptor beta chain was found in a study of Graves' ophthalmopathy and Graves' hyperthyroidism. Study-wide results and limits: As the model predicted ophthalmopathy progression, it achieved a sensitivity of less than 71% and a specificity of around 76%. The blood repertoire also included most expanded thyroid clonotypes above 0.001 frequency.

In the case of this clonotype: The antigen remains undetermined.

Researchers took RNA transcripts and amplified TCR beta CDR3 regions from them. HTBI-primed RT-PCR formed the first round, and a multiplex PCR formed the second. TCRdb independently ran MiXCR on the multiplex PCR reads; one entry per CDR3 protein. Among some 410,000 distinct CDR3 sequences listed, roughly 20% were seen once. Among the hyperthyroidism patients, all were newly diagnosed, aged 18 to 65, with under 2 months' duration. Orbital computed tomography, thyroid ultrasound, TRAb, serum thyroxine and clinical symptoms formed the basis of diagnosis. The sequencing sample was made of peripheral blood. This clonotype was obtained from a woman under 30 with stable Graves' hyperthyroidism.

CDR3 sequence reads: CASSWPGRRGEQYF. In DNA, the CDR3 is TGTGCCAGCAGTTGGCCGGGACGCCGGGGCGAGCAGTACTTC. The rearrangement links TRBV6-5 to TRBJ2-7; D possibly uses TRBD1 or TRBD2 (5 bases each). Germline CDR1 and CDR2: MNHEY and SVGAGI. The CDR3 length is 14 residues. Trimming removed 4 bases from V and 6 bases from J, with 16 bases in between.